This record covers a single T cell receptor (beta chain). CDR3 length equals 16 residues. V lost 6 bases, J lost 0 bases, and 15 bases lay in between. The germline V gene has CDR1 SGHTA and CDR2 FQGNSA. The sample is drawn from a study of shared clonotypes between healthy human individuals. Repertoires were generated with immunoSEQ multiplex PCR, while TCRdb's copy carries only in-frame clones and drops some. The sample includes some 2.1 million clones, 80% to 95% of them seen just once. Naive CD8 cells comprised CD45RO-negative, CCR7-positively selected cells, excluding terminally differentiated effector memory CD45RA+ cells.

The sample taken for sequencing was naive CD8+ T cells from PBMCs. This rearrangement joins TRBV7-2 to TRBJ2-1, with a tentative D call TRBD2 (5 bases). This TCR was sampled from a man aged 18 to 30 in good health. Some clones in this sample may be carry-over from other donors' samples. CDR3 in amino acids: CASSSKRKSSYNEQFF. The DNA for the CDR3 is TGTGCCAGCAGTTCTAAGCGGAAGAGCTCCTACAATGAGCAGTTCTTC.